The 11 T cell receptor beta chains below were found in one sample sequenced in a study of blood T cell repertoires in COVID-19 (dated by TCRdb to about 2020). Library method: the immunoSEQ multiplex PCR assay. The immuneACCESS repertoire file appears here via TCRdb, limited to in-frame rearrangements. These files lack a portion of the clones; in checked studies, under half of the deficit traces to unresolved V genes, and the cause of the others is not known. Here the sample has about 68,000 clones; 60% to 85% occur a single time. The ten largest account for approximately 23% of the sample. The sequenced material came from peripheral blood. The receptors were sampled from a human donor in a cohort sampled during active COVID-19.

This clone has only a few counts. The chain links TRBV7-2 to TRBJ1-5; D is unresolved. CDR1 and CDR2 (germline): SGHTA, FQGNSA. This CDR3 comprises 18 residues. Trimming took off 7 bases at V and 1 base at J, with 23 bases between the two ends. The CDR3 nucleotides read TGTGCCAGCATCGTTCAGCCTCCCCAACAGATCAGCAATCAGCCCCAGCATTTT. It codes for CASIVQPPQQISNQPQHF. Filled out from reference TRBV7-2 and TRBJ1-5, the complete variable domain reads GAGVSQSPSNKVTEKGKDVELRCDPISGHTALYWYRQSLGQGLEFLIYFQGNSAPDKSGLPSDRFSAERTGGSVSTLTIQRTQQEDSAVYLCASIVQPPQQISNQPQHFGDGTRLSIL.

The chain combines TRBV28 with TRBJ2-3, with 7 bases lining up with TRBD1. CDR3 length: 12 residues. J was trimmed by 1 base and V by 11 bases; bases with no gene match: 3. Germline V gene data show CDR1 as MDHEN and CDR2 as SYDVKM. The CDR3 sequence is CAVTGGTDTQYF. The DNA of the CDR3 is TGTGCCGTAACAGGGGGCACAGATACGCAGTATTTT. The full variable domain, in which reference TRBV28 and TRBJ2-3 provide the parts outside the CDR3, is DVKVTQSSRYLVKRTGEKVFLECVQDMDHENMFWYRQDPGLGLRLIYFSYDVKMKEKGDIPEGYSVSREKKERFSLILESASTNQTSMYLCAVTGGTDTQYFGPGTRLTVL.

The gene calls are TRBV7-9 and TRBJ1-1; D remains unclear. V was clipped by 1 base and J by 7 bases, with 7 bases between them. The CDR3 length is 12 residues. Germline V gene data show CDR1 as SEHNR and CDR2 as FQNEAQ (reference sequence). The CDR3, as DNA: TGTGCCAGCAGCTTAGTGGCCGTTGAAGCTTTCTTT. Protein product: CASSLVAVEAFF.

This clone was counted between two and nine times. This chain links TRBV27 with TRBJ1-6; 8 bases map to TRBD1. The CDR3 length is 15 residues. The J segment lost 9 bases and the V segment lost 2 bases, leaving 6 bases of the junction unmatched. CDR1 MNHEY and CDR2 SMNVEV come from the germline V gene (reference sequence). This chain's CDR3 is CASSLRGQDSSPLHF. DNA of the CDR3: TGTGCCAGCAGTTTAAGGGGACAGGATTCTTCACCCCTCCACTTT.

CDR3 sequence (DNA): TGCAGTGCTAAAGGAGGCTACGAGCAGTACTTC. Protein sequence: CSAKGGYEQYF. This chain links TRBV20-1 with TRBJ2-7; TRBD2 might be the D (5 bases). The CDR3 length is 11 residues. Germline V gives CDR1 DFQATT, CDR2 SNEGSKA (reference sequence). V shed 4 bases and J shed 3 bases, with 7 bases lying between them.

This clone has more than one count but fewer than ten. The rearrangement uses TRBV4-3 and TRBJ1-6, with 12 nucleotides matching TRBD1. CDR1 and CDR2 from the germline V gene are LGHNA and YSLEER. CDR3 length equals 15 residues. The V gene end was trimmed by 4 bases and the J gene end by 7 bases; junction bases not matched to a gene: 2. CDR3 nucleotide sequence: TGCGCCAGCAGCCGAGGGACAGGGGGCAATTCACCCCTCCACTTT. This encodes CASSRGTGGNSPLHF.

This rearrangement joins TRBV5-6 to TRBJ1-2, with a possible D match to TRBD1 (5 bases). The CDR3 runs to 14 residues. Germline lookup yields CDR1 SGHDT and CDR2 YYEEEE. The V end was cut by 1 base, the J end by 8 bases, with 15 bases between. CDR3 residues: CASSLKQAPSGYTF. The CDR3 DNA reads as TGTGCCAGCAGCTTGAAACAGGCCCCAAGCGGCTACACCTTC.

The chain recombines TRBV3-1 (or the pseudogene TRBV3-2) with TRBJ1-5; tentatively, D is TRBD1 (5 bases). The CDR3 runs 15 residues. The germline CDR1 and CDR2 sequences are LGHDT and YNNKEL (reference sequence). V was cut by 0 bases and J by 6 bases, with 12 bases left in between. The CDR3 protein is CASSQELRQGQPQHF. The CDR3 bases are TGTGCCAGCAGCCAAGAATTGAGGCAGGGTCAGCCCCAGCATTTT.

This chain joins TRBV5-8 and TRBJ1-4; TRBD1 matches at 7 bases. The CDR3 contains 15 residues. The V segment lost 4 bases and the J segment 4 bases; nucleotides outside the gene matches: 7. The germline V gene encodes CDR1 SGHTS and CDR2 YDEGEE. CDR3 protein: CASSADGTDNEKLFF. DNA for the CDR3: TGTGCCAGCAGCGCCGACGGGACAGATAATGAAAAACTGTTTTTT.

The J gene is TRBJ1-4, the V gene TRBV6-6; tentative D call: TRBD1 (5 bases). The CDR3 runs to 14 residues. V lost 6 bases to trimming and J lost 2 bases, with 10 bases between them. The germline gives CDR1 MNHNY, CDR2 SVGAGI (reference sequence). The CDR3 reads CASSLGGTNEKLFF. CDR3 DNA sequence: TGTGCCAGCAGCCTGGGGGGGACTAATGAAAAACTGTTTTTT.

This chain links TRBV5-1 with TRBJ1-3, with 7 bases aligning to TRBD1. The CDR3 length is 17 residues. Germline CDR1 and CDR2: SGHRS and YFSETQ. After removal of 0 bases from V and 0 bases from J, the junction contained 6 bases not matched to a gene. In DNA, the CDR3 is TGCGCCAGCAGCTTGGCAGGGGGTGTTTTCTCTGGAAACACCATATATTTT. The encoded protein is CASSLAGGVFSGNTIYF. Full variable domain (remainder filled in from reference TRBV5-1 and TRBJ1-3): KAGVTQTPRYLIKTRGQQVTLSCSPISGHRSVSWYQQTPGQGLQFLFEYFSETQRNKGNFPGRFSGRQFSNSRSEMNVSTLELGDSALYLCASSLAGGVFSGNTIYFGEGSWLTVV.